A single sample gave rise to the 27 T cell receptor beta chains below, sequenced in a study of T cell responses to AZD1222 COVID-19 vaccine. This table comes from immunoSEQ multiplex PCR, and its TCRdb copy is limited to in-frame clones, with some not included. The profile shows 150,000 to 200,000 clones, roughly 87% of them singletons. Material: peripheral blood, obtained 28 days after the second AZD1222 dose. These receptor sequences come from an adult who received the AZD1222 COVID-19 vaccine.

The V gene is TRBV4-2, the J gene TRBJ2-3; 8 bases map to TRBD2. Germline loops: CDR1 LGHNA, CDR2 YNFKEQ. CDR3 length: 16 residues. V lost 0 bases and J lost 4; bases outside the gene matches: 6. The CDR3 spells CASSQDGTRRSDTQYF. CDR3 nucleotides: TGTGCCAGCAGCCAAGATGGGACTAGACGATCAGATACGCAGTATTTT.

This chain joins TRBV11-3 and TRBJ2-2; D is possibly TRBD1 or TRBD2 (5 bases each). V lost 1 base to trimming and J lost 6 bases, with 9 bases between them. This CDR3 has 14 residues. Germline V gene lookup returns CDR1 SGHNT and CDR2 YENEEA. CDR3 in DNA: TGTGCCAGCAGCTTAGGAGGGGACGCCGGGGAGCTGTTTTTT. It translates to CASSLGGDAGELFF.

This clone appeared many times. The chain has TRBV7-2 and TRBJ2-2, with D perhaps matching TRBD2 (5 bases). Germline V gene sequence: CDR1 SGHTA, CDR2 FQGNSA. V dropped 0 bases and J dropped 5 bases, with 7 bases sitting between them. The CDR3 runs to 14 residues. The CDR3 region is CASSLATSTGELFF. As DNA, the CDR3 is TGTGCCAGCAGCTTAGCCACTAGTACCGGGGAGCTGTTTTTT.

The chain uses TRBV28 and TRBJ1-5; 10 bases map to TRBD1. The V gene end was trimmed by 5 bases and the J gene end by 7 bases; junction bases not matched to a gene: 8. Germline CDR1 is MDHEN and CDR2 is SYDVKM. The CDR3 runs to 15 residues. CDR3 DNA: TGTGCCAGCAGTCTGGGACAGGGGAGATACCAGCCCCAGCATTTT. Translation: CASSLGQGRYQPQHF.

This chain joins TRBV19 and TRBJ2-3, with 7 positions matching TRBD1. Germline CDR1 and CDR2: LNHDA and SQIVND (reference sequence). The CDR3 loop spans 13 amino acids. V trimming: 5 bases; J trimming: 5 bases; junction bases outside the gene matches: 4. CDR3 DNA sequence: TGTGCCAGTAGTGAACGACAGGGAGATACGCAGTATTTT. Protein: CASSERQGDTQYF.

This chain connects TRBV7-9 to TRBJ1-2; TRBD1 agrees at 8 bases. Per germline, CDR1 SEHNR and CDR2 FQNEAQ (reference sequence). Trimming cost V 3 bases and J 6 bases; bases outside gene matches: 3. CDR3 size: 13 residues. The CDR3, as DNA: TGTGCCAGCAGCTTTGACAGGGGAAATGGCTACACCTTC. Encoded protein: CASSFDRGNGYTF.

V usage is TRBV6-1 and J usage is TRBJ2-7; 7 bases map to TRBD2. CDR3 length: 15 residues. J gave up 1 base and V 2 bases, and 5 bases lay outside the gene matches. Germline V gives CDR1 MNHNS, CDR2 SASEGT. The CDR3 nucleotides are TGTGCCAGCAGTGAAAGAGCGGGGCGATCCTACGAGCAGTACTTC. This sequence encodes CASSERAGRSYEQYF.

The chain has TRBV5-4 and TRBJ1-2; D ambiguous. The CDR3 consists of 14 residues. The germline V gene has CDR1 SGHNT and CDR2 YYREEE (reference sequence). V was trimmed by 4 bases and J by 5 bases, leaving 15 bases between them. The CDR3 sequence is CASSVSQASYGYTF. The CDR3 DNA reads as TGTGCCAGCAGCGTGTCCCAGGCTTCGTATGGCTACACCTTC.

This clone came up once. V is TRBV3-1 (or the pseudogene TRBV3-2) and J is TRBJ1-4; D remains unclear. The CDR3 spans 16 residues. Trimming removed 0 bases at V and 0 bases at J, with 8 bases between. Germline loops: CDR1 LGHDT, CDR2 YNNKEL (reference sequence). The CDR3 loop is CASSQDGTTTNEKLFF. The CDR3 coding sequence is TGTGCCAGCAGCCAAGATGGAACGACAACTAATGAAAAACTGTTTTTT.

This chain uses TRBV19 with TRBJ1-2, with D tentatively TRBD1 (6 bases). The CDR3 is 17 amino acids. Deletions cut 4 bases from V and 5 bases from J, with 23 bases between. CDR1 is LNHDA, CDR2 SQIVND, per germline (reference sequence). Written as DNA, the CDR3 is TGTGCCAGTAGTAACCGGGACACCCTAACCCGGGGTTATGGCTACACCTTC. Protein sequence: CASSNRDTLTRGYGYTF.

The chain uses TRBV29-1 and TRBJ1-2, with D unclear. Germline V gene lookup returns CDR1 SQVTM and CDR2 ANQGSEA. V was shortened by 7 bases and J by 4 bases, with 13 bases between the two germline ends. There are 12 residues in the CDR3. The CDR3 region is CSAGGSFYGYTF. For the CDR3, the DNA is TGCAGCGCTGGAGGTTCGTTCTATGGCTACACCTTC.

CDR3 sequence reads: CASSQRGPQPQHF. In DNA, the CDR3 is TGTGCCAGCAGCCAAAGGGGGCCCCAGCCCCAGCATTTT. The chain employs TRBV3-1 (or the pseudogene TRBV3-2) and TRBJ1-5; 7 nucleotides line up with TRBD1. CDR3 size: 13 residues. Trimming took 2 bases from V and 7 from J; bases not matched to a gene: 2. Looked up from germline, CDR1 is LGHDT and CDR2 is YNNKEL (reference sequence).

The chain combines TRBV7-6 with TRBJ2-2; no definite D call. Germline values: CDR1 SGHVS, CDR2 FNYEAQ. This CDR3 has 12 amino acids. The germline V and J ends were trimmed by 11 bases and 0 bases, with 7 bases remaining between them. The DNA of the CDR3 is TGTGCCTTGTCTACGAACACCGGGGAGCTGTTTTTT. This encodes CALSTNTGELFF.

The chain couples TRBV5-1 to TRBJ2-1, with D hard to call. The CDR3 contains 12 residues. The V gene lost 0 bases and the J gene lost 9 bases, with 7 bases spanning the gap. The germline gives CDR1 SGHRS, CDR2 YFSETQ. This chain's CDR3 is CASSLGYLEQFF. The CDR3 coding sequence is TGCGCCAGCAGCTTGGGGTACCTTGAGCAGTTCTTC.

The rearrangement uses TRBV7-2 and TRBJ2-7, with TRBD2 identical over 7 bases. Trimming at V came to 5 bases and at J to 5 bases, leaving 15 bases not matched to a gene. The CDR3 is 16 amino acids. Germline V gene lookup returns CDR1 SGHTA and CDR2 FQGNSA. The CDR3 loop is CASSSPPGGIHNEQYF. The CDR3 nucleotides read TGTGCCAGCAGCAGCCCACCGGGGGGTATACATAACGAGCAGTACTTC.

V usage is TRBV10-3 and J usage is TRBJ1-5; 7 nucleotides match TRBD1. Trimming cost V 4 bases and J 3 bases; bases outside gene matches: 9. The CDR3 is 16 amino acids. CDR1 is ENHRY, CDR2 SYGVKD, per germline. The CDR3 nucleotides read TGTGCCATCAGTGGTTCGCGGGACAGCTCCAATCAGCCCCAGCATTTT. Protein product: CAISGSRDSSNQPQHF.

The chain carries TRBV5-6 and TRBJ1-2; 8 bases line up with TRBD1. J was trimmed by 4 bases and V by 6 bases; bases with no gene match: 5. The CDR3 extends over 13 amino acids. CDR1 SGHDT and CDR2 YYEEEE come from the germline V gene. CDR3 region: CASKTGDFYGYTF. The CDR3 DNA sequence: TGTGCCAGCAAGACAGGGGACTTCTATGGCTACACCTTC.

This chain links TRBV5-4 with TRBJ2-7; 8 nucleotides align to TRBD2. Trimming took 3 bases from V and 5 from J; bases not matched to a gene: 4. Germline CDR1 reads SGHNT; CDR2 reads YYREEE (reference sequence). The length of the CDR3 is 13 residues. CDR3 nucleotide sequence: TGTGCCAGCAGCTCGGGGGGGGGTGACGAGCAGTACTTC. It translates to CASSSGGGDEQYF. Supplemented by reference TRBV5-4 and TRBJ2-7, the full variable domain reads ETGVTQSPTHLIKTRGQQVTLRCSSQSGHNTVSWYQQALGQGPQFIFQYYREEENGRGNFPPRFSGLQFPNYSSELNVNALELDDSALYLCASSSGGGDEQYFGPGTRLTVT.

The J gene is TRBJ2-3, the V gene TRBV27; unclear D gene. Germline values: CDR1 MNHEY, CDR2 SMNVEV (reference sequence). The V end lost 3 bases, the J end lost 4 bases, and 8 bases lay between the germline ends. The CDR3 runs to 13 residues. The CDR3 reads CASSFGSSDTQYF. The CDR3 nucleotides are TGTGCCAGCAGTTTTGGGTCCTCAGATACGCAGTATTTT.

The J gene is TRBJ2-5, the V gene TRBV29-1, with 7 nucleotides matching TRBD2. The CDR3 totals 12 residues. V dropped 4 bases and J dropped 5; count of bases not matched to a gene: 4. CDR1 is SQVTM, CDR2 ANQGSEA, per germline. Here the CDR3 DNA reads TGCAGCGTTGTGCGGCGGGGGGAGACCCAGTACTTC. It is translated as CSVVRRGETQYF.

The V gene is TRBV6-6, the J gene TRBJ1-4, with D tentatively TRBD1 (5 bases). This CDR3 has 14 amino acids. The V end lost 6 bases, the J end lost 11 bases, and 19 bases lay between the germline ends. In germline, CDR1 is MNHNY, CDR2 SVGAGI (reference sequence). This CDR3 is CASSPNGQGAKLFF. The CDR3 DNA sequence: TGTGCCAGCAGCCCTAATGGACAAGGAGCTAAACTGTTTTTT.

The chain combines TRBV7-3 with TRBJ1-1, with D tentatively TRBD1 (5 bases). Germline V gives CDR1 SGHTA, CDR2 FQGTGA. Trimming shortened V by 1 base and J by 4 bases, and 10 bases separated the two germline ends. The CDR3 has 14 residues. CDR3 sequence reads: CASSLNGQGTEAFF. The CDR3 coding sequence is TGTGCCAGCAGCTTAAACGGGCAGGGCACTGAAGCTTTCTTT.

V gene TRBV7-9 combines with J gene TRBJ2-1; either TRBD1 or TRBD2 may fit D (5 bases each). Trimming cost V 8 bases and J 4 bases, with 6 bases left between them. This CDR3 is 11 amino acids long. The germline CDR1 and CDR2 sequences are SEHNR and FQNEAQ (reference sequence). The CDR3 DNA follows: TGTGCCAGCGGGGGTTACAATGAGCAGTTCTTC. Its translation is CASGGYNEQFF. Complete variable domain (other parts from reference TRBV7-9 and TRBJ2-1): DTGVSQNPRHKITKRGQNVTFRCDPISEHNRLYWYRQTLGQGPEFLTYFQNEAQLEKSRLLSDRFSAERPKGSFSTLEIQRTEQGDSAMYLCASGGYNEQFFGPGTRLTVL.

J is TRBJ2-5 and V is TRBV24-1; D could derive from TRBD1 or TRBD2 (5 bases each). V lost 3 bases and J lost 5, with 15 bases in between. This CDR3 is built from 15 residues. Germline V gene lookup returns CDR1 KGHDR and CDR2 SFDVKD. The CDR3 is CATSDRWQGGETQYF. CDR3 coding DNA: TGTGCCACCAGTGATAGGTGGCAGGGCGGGGAGACCCAGTACTTC.

The V and J genes are TRBV6-5 and TRBJ1-1, with a tentative D call TRBD1 (5 bases). There are 13 residues in the CDR3. Germline V lookup: CDR1 MNHEY, CDR2 SVGAGI. V was cut by 6 bases and J by 1 base, with 9 bases left in between. The DNA for the CDR3 is TGTGCCAGCAGCGTCAGGGAGAACACTGAAGCTTTCTTT. Protein product: CASSVRENTEAFF.

The rearrangement joins TRBV7-9 to TRBJ2-7, with 7 bases aligning to TRBD1. This CDR3 has 15 amino acids. The junction had 5 bases not matched to a gene; V was cut back by 3 bases and J by 0 bases. Germline-derived CDR1 and CDR2 are SEHNR and FQNEAQ (reference sequence). This CDR3 is CASSFGQVSSYEQYF. DNA for the CDR3: TGTGCCAGCAGCTTTGGACAGGTGAGCTCCTACGAGCAGTACTTC.

J is TRBJ2-7 and V is TRBV28, with a possible D match to TRBD1 (5 bases). Trimming left V 8 bases short and J 2 bases short, with 25 bases between. The CDR3 runs 17 residues. The germline CDR1 and CDR2 sequences are MDHEN and SYDVKM. CDR3 DNA: TGTGCCAGCTCGCAGGACCCGGGTCAGGGCAATACCTACGAGCAGTACTTC. Residues: CASSQDPGQGNTYEQYF.